This record concerns one TCR beta chain sequence. The antigen remains unidentified. This record comes from a study of T cell repertoires in cytomegalovirus infection. At the level of the study: Newly reported HLA-C-restricted and thoroughly characterized HLA-B-restricted CMV epitopes were employed. In public TCR beta signatures, there were indications of both CMV infection and matching HLA type.

One entry per CDR3 protein results from TCRdb running MiXCR on the reads. The sample holds about 830,000 distinct CDR3 sequences, 30% to 35% seen once. V gave up 6 bases and J gave up 8 bases, with 25 bases separating them. This CDR3 contains 15 residues. Germline CDR1 reads DFQATT; CDR2 reads SNEGSKA (reference sequence). Overall study results and limits: CMV carriers with the relevant HLA were identified by cumulative public TCR beta family frequency. Ex vivo responses were dominated by HLA-C-restricted CMV-specific TCR beta clonotypes.

The starting material was cultured CD8+ T cells from PBMCs, obtained from culture after CMV antigen stimulation. The clonotype originates from a human donor in good health (CMV status not recorded). Some clones in this sample may be carry-over from other donors' samples. The rearrangement joins TRBV20-1 to TRBJ1-2, with D tentatively TRBD1 (5 bases). This chain's CDR3 is CSATDGTRAGYGYTF. The CDR3 bases are TGCAGTGCCACCGATGGGACGCGAGCGGGATACGGCTACACCTTC.